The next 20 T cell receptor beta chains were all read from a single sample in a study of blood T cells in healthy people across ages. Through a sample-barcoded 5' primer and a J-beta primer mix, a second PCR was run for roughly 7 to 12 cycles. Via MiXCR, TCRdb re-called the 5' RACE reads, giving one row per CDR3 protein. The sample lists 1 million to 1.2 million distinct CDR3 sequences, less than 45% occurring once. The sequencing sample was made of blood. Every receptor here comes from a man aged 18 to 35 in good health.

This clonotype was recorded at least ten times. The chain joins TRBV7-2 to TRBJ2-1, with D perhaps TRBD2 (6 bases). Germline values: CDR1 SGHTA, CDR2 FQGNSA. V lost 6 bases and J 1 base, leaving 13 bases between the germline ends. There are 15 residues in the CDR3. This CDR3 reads CASSLSSESYNEQFF. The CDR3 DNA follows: TGTGCCAGCAGTCTCTCTAGCGAATCCTACAATGAGCAGTTCTTC.

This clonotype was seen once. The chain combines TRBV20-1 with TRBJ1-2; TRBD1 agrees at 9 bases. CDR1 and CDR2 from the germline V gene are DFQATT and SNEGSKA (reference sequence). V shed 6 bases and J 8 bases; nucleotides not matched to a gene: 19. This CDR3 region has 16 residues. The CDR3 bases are TGCAGTGCCCCCCGCAGTGGGGGACAGGGACTACGGGGCTACACCTTC. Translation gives CSAPRSGGQGLRGYTF.

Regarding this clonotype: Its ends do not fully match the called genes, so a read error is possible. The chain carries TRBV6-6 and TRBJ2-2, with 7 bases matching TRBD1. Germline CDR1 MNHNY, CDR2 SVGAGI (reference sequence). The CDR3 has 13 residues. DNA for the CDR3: TGTGCCAGCACCGTTGACAGGGCCGGGGAGTTGTTTTTT. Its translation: CASTVDRAGELFF.

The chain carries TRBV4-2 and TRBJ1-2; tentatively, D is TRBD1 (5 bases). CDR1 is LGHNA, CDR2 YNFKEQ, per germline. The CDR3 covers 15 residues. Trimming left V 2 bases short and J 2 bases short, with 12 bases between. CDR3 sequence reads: CASSQKKDTNYGYTF. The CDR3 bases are TGTGCCAGCAGCCAAAAAAAGGACACGAACTATGGCTACACCTTC.

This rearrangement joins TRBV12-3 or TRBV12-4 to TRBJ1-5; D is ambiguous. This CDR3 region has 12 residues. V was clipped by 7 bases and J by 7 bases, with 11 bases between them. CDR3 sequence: CASTSLVQPQHF. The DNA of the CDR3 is TGTGCCAGCACCTCCCTTGTCCAGCCCCAGCATTTT.

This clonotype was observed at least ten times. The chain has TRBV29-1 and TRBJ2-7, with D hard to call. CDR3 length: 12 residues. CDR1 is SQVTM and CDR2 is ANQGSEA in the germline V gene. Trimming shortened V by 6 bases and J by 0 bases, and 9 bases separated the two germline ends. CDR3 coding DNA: TGCAGCGTAAGGACGGACTCCTACGAGCAGTACTTC. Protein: CSVRTDSYEQYF.

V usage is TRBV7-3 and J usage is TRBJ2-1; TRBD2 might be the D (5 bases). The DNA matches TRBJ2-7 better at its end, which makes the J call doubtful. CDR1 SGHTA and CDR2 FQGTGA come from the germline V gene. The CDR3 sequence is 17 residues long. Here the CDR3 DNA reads TGTGCCAGCAGCGAGGGTGTAACATCCCCAAGAAACAATGAGCAGTACTTC. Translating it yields CASSEGVTSPRNNEQYF.

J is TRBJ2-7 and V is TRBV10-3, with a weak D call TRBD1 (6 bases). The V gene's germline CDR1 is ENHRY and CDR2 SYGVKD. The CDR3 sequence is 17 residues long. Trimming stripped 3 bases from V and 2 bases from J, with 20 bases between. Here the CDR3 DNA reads TGTGCCATCAGTGATGACGGGCGGACAGAGACAACCTACGAGCAGTACTTC. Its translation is CAISDDGRTETTYEQYF.

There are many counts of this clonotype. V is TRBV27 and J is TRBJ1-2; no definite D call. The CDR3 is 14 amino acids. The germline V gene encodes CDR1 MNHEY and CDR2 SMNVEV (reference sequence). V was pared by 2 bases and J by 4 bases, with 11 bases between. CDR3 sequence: CASSLPIVAYGYTF. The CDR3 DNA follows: TGTGCCAGCAGTTTACCAATAGTTGCCTATGGCTACACCTTC.

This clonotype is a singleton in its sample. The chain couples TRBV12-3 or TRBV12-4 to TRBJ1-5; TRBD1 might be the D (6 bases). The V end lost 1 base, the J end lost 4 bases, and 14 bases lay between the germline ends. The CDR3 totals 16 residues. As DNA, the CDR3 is TGTGCCAGCAGTTTAGACGCACAGGGCCAAAATCAGCCCCAGCATTTT. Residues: CASSLDAQGQNQPQHF.

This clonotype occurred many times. CDR3 protein: CSVRKETQYF. The CDR3 DNA is TGCAGCGTTCGCAAAGAGACCCAGTACTTC. The chain recombines TRBV29-1 with TRBJ2-5; D is unclear. The CDR3 spans 10 residues. The V end lost 5 bases, the J end lost 3 bases, and 4 bases lay between the germline ends. From germline, CDR1 is SQVTM and CDR2 ANQGSEA. Full variable domain (outside the CDR3, taken from reference TRBV29-1 and TRBJ2-5): SAVISQKPSRDICQRGTSLTIQCQVDSQVTMMFWYRQQPGQSLTLIATANQGSEATYESGFVIDKFPISRPNLTFSTLTVSNMSPEDSSIYLCSVRKETQYFGPGTRLLVL.

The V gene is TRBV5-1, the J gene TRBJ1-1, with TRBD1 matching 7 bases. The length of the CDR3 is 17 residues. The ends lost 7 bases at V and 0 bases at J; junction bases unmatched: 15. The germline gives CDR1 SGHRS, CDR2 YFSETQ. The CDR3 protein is CASVPRGRGDMNTEAFF. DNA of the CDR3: TGCGCCAGCGTCCCGAGGGGCAGGGGGGATATGAACACTGAAGCTTTCTTT.

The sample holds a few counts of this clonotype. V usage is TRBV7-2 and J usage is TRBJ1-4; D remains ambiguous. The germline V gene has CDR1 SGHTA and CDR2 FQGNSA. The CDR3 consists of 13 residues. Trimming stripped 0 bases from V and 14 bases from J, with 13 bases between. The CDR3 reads CASSLARPRRLFF. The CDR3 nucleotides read TGTGCCAGCAGCTTAGCGCGGCCCCGTCGGCTGTTTTTT.

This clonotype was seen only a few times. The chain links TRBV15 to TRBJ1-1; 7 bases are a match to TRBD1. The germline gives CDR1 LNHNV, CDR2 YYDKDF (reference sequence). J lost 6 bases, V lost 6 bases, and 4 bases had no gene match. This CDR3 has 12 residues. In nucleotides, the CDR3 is TGTGCCACCAGGGAGGGGGCCGCTGAAGCTTTCTTT. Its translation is CATREGAAEAFF. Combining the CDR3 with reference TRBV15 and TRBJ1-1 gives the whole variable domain DAMVIQNPRYQVTQFGKPVTLSCSQTLNHNVMYWYQQKSSQAPKLLFHYYDKDFNNEADTPDNFQSRRPNTSFCFLDIRSPGLGDTAMYLCATREGAAEAFFGQGTRLTVV.

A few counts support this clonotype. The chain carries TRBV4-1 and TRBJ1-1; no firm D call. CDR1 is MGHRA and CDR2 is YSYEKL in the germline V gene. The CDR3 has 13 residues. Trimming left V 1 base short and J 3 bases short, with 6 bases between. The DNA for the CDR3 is TGCGCCAGCAGCCAAGTTACCTACACTGAAGCTTTCTTT. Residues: CASSQVTYTEAFF.

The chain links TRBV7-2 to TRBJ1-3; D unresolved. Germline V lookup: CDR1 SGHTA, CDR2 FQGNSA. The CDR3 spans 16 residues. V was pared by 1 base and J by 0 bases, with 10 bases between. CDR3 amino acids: CASSLGARNSGNTIYF. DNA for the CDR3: TGTGCCAGCAGCTTAGGCGCGAGGAACTCTGGAAACACCATATATTTT.

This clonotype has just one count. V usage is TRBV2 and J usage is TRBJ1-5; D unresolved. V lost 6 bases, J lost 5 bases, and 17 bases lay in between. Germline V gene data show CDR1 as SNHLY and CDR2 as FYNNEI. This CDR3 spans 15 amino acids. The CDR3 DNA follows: TGTGCCAGCAGCCAAAACCGGAACAGTGATCAGCCCCAGCATTTT. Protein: CASSQNRNSDQPQHF.

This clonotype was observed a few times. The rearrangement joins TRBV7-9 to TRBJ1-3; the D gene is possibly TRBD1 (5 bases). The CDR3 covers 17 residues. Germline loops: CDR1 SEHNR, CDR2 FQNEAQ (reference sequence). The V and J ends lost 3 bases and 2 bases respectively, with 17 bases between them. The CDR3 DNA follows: TGTGCCAGCAGCTTGGGCCCGACAGCGGCCCCTGGAAACACCATATATTTT. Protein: CASSLGPTAAPGNTIYF.

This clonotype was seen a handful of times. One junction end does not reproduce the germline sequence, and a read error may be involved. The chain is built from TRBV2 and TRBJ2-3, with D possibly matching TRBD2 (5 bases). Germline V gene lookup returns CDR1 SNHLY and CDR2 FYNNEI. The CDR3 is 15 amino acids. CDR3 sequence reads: CASTEAVLSTDTQYF. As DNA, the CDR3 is TGTGCCAGCACTGAAGCGGTTCTTAGCACAGATACGCAGTATTTT.

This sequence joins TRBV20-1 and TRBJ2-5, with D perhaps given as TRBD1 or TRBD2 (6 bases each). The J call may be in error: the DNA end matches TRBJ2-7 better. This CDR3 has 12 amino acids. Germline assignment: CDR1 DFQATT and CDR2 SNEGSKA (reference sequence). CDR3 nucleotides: TGCAGTGCTACAGGGGACTTCTACGAGCAGTACTTC. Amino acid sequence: CSATGDFYEQYF.